The present T cell receptor beta chain was sequenced within a study of T cell responses to AZD1222 COVID-19 vaccine. Study observations and caveats: Spike-wide coverage was observed for vaccine-associated CD4 TCRs, with dominant responses at 160-218 and 743-854. Reportedly, nearly half of unique spike TCRs recognized epitopes outside B.1.351/B.1.1.7 mutations. Donors, mostly white British, included more females; clonal diversity was possibly underestimated.

Second-dose timings of about 4 or about 12 weeks were pooled. The germline V and J ends were trimmed by 4 bases and 0 bases, with 5 bases remaining between them. Germline V gene data show CDR1 as SGHNT and CDR2 as YYREEE (reference sequence). The length of the CDR3 is 13 residues. Using immunoSEQ multiplex PCR, the repertoire was profiled, and TCRdb retains in-frame clones only, with some absent. The table records roughly 270,000 clones, around 93% of them present only once. About this clone: What it binds is not known.

The sample consisted of peripheral blood, taken 28 days after the second AZD1222 dose. The chain is built from TRBV5-4 and TRBJ1-3; no reliable D call. The receptor's source is an adult who received the AZD1222 COVID-19 vaccine. This CDR3 is CASSRSSGNTIYF. CDR3 nucleotides: TGTGCCAGCAGCAGGTCCTCTGGAAACACCATATATTTT.